The present T cell receptor beta chain was sequenced within a study of shared clonotypes between healthy human individuals. In the study overall: Researchers assigned three CD4 naive, three CD4 memory, two CD8 naive and one CD8 memory plate to each donor.

After removal of 7 bases from V and 6 bases from J, the junction contained 9 bases not matched to a gene. CDR1 and CDR2 from the germline V gene are MDHEN and SYDVKM. CDR3 size: 14 residues. A split of CD4+ cells into CD45RA+ naive and CD45RA-negative memory subsets was performed. Study findings and constraints: About 4.5% of naive CD4 clonotypes were common to a few donors.

200 to 250 ng DNA, tens of thousands of T cell genomes, went into each sorted-subset replicate PCR. Sequencing used immunoSEQ multiplex PCR; TCRdb keeps in-frame clones, though not all of them. The data show a few million clones, roughly 90% seen once. On this clone itself: What it recognizes is unknown.

Sequencing was performed on naive CD4+ T cells from PBMCs. Described subset: CD45RA+ positively selected. V usage is TRBV28 and J usage is TRBJ2-1, with 7 bases that match TRBD2. The TCR originated in a man between 18 and 29 years old in good health. Some clones in this sample may be carry-over from other donors' samples. The CDR3 DNA is TGTGCCAGCATAGGGGCGGGAGTACGCAATGAGCAGTTCTTC. Translating it yields CASIGAGVRNEQFF. Based on the CDR3 plus reference TRBV28 and TRBJ2-1, the full variable domain is DVKVTQSSRYLVKRTGEKVFLECVQDMDHENMFWYRQDPGLGLRLIYFSYDVKMKEKGDIPEGYSVSREKKERFSLILESASTNQTSMYLCASIGAGVRNEQFFGPGTRLTVL.